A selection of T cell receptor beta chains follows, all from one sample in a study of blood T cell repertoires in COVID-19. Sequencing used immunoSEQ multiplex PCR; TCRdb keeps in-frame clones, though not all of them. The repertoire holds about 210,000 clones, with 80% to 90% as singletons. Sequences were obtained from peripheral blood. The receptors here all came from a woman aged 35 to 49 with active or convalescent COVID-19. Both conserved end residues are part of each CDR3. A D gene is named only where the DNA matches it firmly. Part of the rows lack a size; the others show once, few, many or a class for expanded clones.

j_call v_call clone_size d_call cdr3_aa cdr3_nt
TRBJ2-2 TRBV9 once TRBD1 CASSVATDRGRGDGELFF TGTGCCAGCAGCGTAGCTACGGACAGGGGGCGCGGGGACGGGGAGCTGTTTTTT
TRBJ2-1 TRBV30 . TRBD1 CAWSSTGILRDEQFF TGTGCCTGGAGTTCGACAGGGATTCTGAGGGATGAGCAGTTCTTC
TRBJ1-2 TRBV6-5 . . CASTIGAAGVYGYTF TGTGCCAGCACAATAGGGGCTGCAGGGGTCTATGGCTACACCTTC
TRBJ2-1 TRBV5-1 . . CASSQSGRNEQFF TGCGCCAGCAGCCAATCAGGTCGAAATGAGCAGTTCTTC
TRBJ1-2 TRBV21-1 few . CASSKVTQGSYGYTF TGTGCCAGCAGCAAAGTGACACAGGGAAGCTATGGCTACACCTTC
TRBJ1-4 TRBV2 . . CASSVGGEKLFF TGTGCCAGCAGTGTAGGGGGTGAAAAACTGTTTTTT
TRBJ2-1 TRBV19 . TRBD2 CASSIKGGLADYNEQFF TGTGCCAGTAGTATTAAAGGGGGACTAGCGGATTACAATGAGCAGTTCTTC
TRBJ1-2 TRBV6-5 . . CASSYSTGLSYGYTF TGTGCCAGCAGTTACAGTACAGGTCTTAGTTATGGCTACACCTTC
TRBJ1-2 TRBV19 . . CASSIWTVDGYTF TGTGCCAGTAGTATATGGACAGTGGATGGCTACACCTTC
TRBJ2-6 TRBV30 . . CACDRNTGANVLTF TGTGCCTGTGACAGGAACACTGGGGCCAACGTCCTGACTTTC
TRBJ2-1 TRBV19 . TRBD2 CASSPLREGKYNEQFF TGTGCCAGTAGTCCGTTAAGGGAGGGAAAGTACAATGAGCAGTTCTTC
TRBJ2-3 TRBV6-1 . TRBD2 CASSESLAGGTDTQYF TGTGCCAGCAGTGAAAGTCTAGCGGGCGGGACAGATACGCAGTATTTT
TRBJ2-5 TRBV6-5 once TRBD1 CASSYPPTGEVSQYF TGTGCCAGCAGTTACCCTCCGACAGGGGAGGTGTCCCAGTACTTC
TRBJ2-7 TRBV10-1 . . CASSEDRRTYEQYF TGCGCCAGCAGTGAAGACAGACGAACCTACGAGCAGTACTTC
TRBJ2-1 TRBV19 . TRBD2 CASSIDGLSGRGDEQFF TGTGCCAGTAGTATAGATGGCCTTAGCGGGAGAGGGGATGAGCAGTTCTTC
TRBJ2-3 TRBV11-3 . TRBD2 CASSLEAGGVDTQYF TGTGCCAGCAGCTTAGAAGCGGGAGGGGTAGATACGCAGTATTTT
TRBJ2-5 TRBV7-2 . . CASSSPRGWETQYF TGTGCCAGCAGCTCCCCTAGGGGCTGGGAGACCCAGTACTTC
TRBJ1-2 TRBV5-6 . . CASSLPAGIANYGYTF TGTGCCAGCAGCTTGCCGGCAGGAATAGCTAACTATGGCTACACCTTC
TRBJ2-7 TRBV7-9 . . CASSLSVVSYEQYF TGTGCCAGCAGCTTATCCGTCGTATCCTACGAGCAGTACTTC
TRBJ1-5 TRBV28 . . CASSLGKGNQPQHF TGTGCCAGCAGTTTAGGGAAGGGGAATCAGCCCCAGCATTTT
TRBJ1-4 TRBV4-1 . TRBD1 CASSLPRTGTPTNEKLFF TGCGCCAGCAGCCTCCCCCGGACAGGGACCCCGACTAATGAAAAACTGTTTTTT
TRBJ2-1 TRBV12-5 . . CASGRHSGLIDEQFF TGTGCTAGTGGTCGACACTCGGGACTCATCGATGAGCAGTTCTTC
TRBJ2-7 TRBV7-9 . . CASSLVGEGASSYEQYF TGTGCCAGCAGCTTAGTAGGCGAGGGTGCCAGCTCCTACGAGCAGTACTTC
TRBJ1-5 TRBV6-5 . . CASSSDTIYQPQHF TGTGCCAGCAGTAGTGACACCATATATCAGCCCCAGCATTTT
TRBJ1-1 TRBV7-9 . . CASSFGSSFVLAEAFF TGTGCCAGCAGCTTCGGGTCAAGTTTTGTATTGGCTGAAGCTTTCTTT
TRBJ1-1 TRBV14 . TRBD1 CASSQWGQLYTEAFF TGTGCCAGCAGCCAATGGGGACAGCTGTACACTGAAGCTTTCTTT
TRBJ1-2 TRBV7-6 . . CASSHQARGYGYTF TGTGCCAGCAGCCACCAAGCCAGGGGCTATGGCTACACCTTC
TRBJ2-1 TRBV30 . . CAWTEGYHEQFF TGTGCCTGGACGGAGGGTTACCATGAGCAGTTCTTC
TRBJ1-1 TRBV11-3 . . CASSLVAGSNTEAFF TGTGCCAGCAGCTTAGTCGCAGGTTCGAACACTGAAGCTTTCTTT
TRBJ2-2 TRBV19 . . CASRPRGGELFF TGTGCCAGTAGACCCCGGGGCGGGGAGCTGTTTTTT
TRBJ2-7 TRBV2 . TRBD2 CASSERASGSHYEQYF TGTGCCAGCAGTGAACGGGCTAGCGGGAGTCACTACGAGCAGTACTTC
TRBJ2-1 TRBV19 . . CASSRPPGHEQFF TGTGCCAGTAGTAGGCCCCCTGGCCATGAGCAGTTCTTC
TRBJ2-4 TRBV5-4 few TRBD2 CASSLDSGRAGNIQYF TGTGCCAGCAGCTTGGACAGCGGGAGGGCCGGAAACATTCAGTACTTC
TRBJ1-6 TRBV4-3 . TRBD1 CASSQQEDRGSSPLHF TGCGCCAGCAGCCAGCAAGAGGACAGGGGATCCTCACCCCTCCACTTT
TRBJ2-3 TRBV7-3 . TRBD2 CASSSERGRTDTQYF TGTGCCAGCAGCTCCGAGCGGGGGCGCACAGATACGCAGTATTTT
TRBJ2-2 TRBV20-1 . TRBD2 CSASGLLAGGTGELFF TGCAGTGCTAGTGGGTTACTAGCGGGGGGCACCGGGGAGCTGTTTTTT
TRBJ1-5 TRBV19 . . CASSWGLTEVRQPQHF TGTGCCAGTAGTTGGGGCCTGACAGAGGTGCGTCAGCCCCAGCATTTT
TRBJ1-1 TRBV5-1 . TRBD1 CASSQRQGSEAFF TGCGCCAGCAGCCAGAGACAGGGCTCTGAAGCTTTCTTT
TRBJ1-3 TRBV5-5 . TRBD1 CASRLTGAGNTIYF TGTGCCAGCAGACTTACAGGGGCCGGAAACACCATATATTTT
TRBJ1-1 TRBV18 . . CASSPPGQQNTEAFF TGTGCCAGCTCACCACCGGGGCAGCAGAACACTGAAGCTTTCTTT
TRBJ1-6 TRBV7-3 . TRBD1 CASSPVRTGYNSPLHF TGTGCCAGCAGCCCGGTCCGGACAGGGTATAATTCACCCCTCCACTTT
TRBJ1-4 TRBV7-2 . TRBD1 CASSHRTGVHEKLFF TGTGCCAGCAGCCATAGGACAGGGGTGCATGAAAAACTGTTTTTT
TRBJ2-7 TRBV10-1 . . CASSDNSYEQYF TGCGCCAGCAGTGACAACTCCTACGAGCAGTACTTC
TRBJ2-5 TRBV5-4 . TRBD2 CASSLGGGRVWGSETQYF TGTGCCAGCAGCTTGGGGGGAGGGAGAGTTTGGGGATCGGAGACCCAGTACTTC
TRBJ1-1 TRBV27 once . CASSAVQVFGTEAFF TGTGCCAGCAGTGCTGTACAGGTGTTCGGCACTGAAGCTTTCTTT
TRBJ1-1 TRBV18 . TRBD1 CASSLNRGTVEAFF TGTGCCAGCTCTCTGAACAGGGGAACGGTTGAAGCTTTCTTT